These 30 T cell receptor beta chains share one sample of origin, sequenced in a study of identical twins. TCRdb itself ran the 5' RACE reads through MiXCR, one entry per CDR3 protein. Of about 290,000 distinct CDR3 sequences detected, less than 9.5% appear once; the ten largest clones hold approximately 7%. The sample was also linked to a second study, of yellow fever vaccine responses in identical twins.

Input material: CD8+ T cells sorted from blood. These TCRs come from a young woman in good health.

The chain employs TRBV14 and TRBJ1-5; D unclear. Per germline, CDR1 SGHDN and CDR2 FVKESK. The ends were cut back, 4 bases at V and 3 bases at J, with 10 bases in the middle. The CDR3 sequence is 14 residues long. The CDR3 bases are TGTGCCAGCAGCCTCTGGATCACCAATCAGCCCCAGCATTTT. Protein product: CASSLWITNQPQHF.

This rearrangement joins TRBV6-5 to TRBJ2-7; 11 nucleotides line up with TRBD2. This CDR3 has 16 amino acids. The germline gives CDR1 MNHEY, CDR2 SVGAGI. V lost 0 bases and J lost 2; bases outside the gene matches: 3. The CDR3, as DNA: TGTGCCAGCAGTTACTCCATTAGCGGGAGGGCCTACGAGCAGTACTTC. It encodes CASSYSISGRAYEQYF.

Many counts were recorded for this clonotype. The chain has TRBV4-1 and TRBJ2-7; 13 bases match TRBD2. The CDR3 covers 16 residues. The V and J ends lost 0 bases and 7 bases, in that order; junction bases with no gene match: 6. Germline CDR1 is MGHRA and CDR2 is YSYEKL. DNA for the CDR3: TGCGCCAGCAGCCAAGATTGGACTAGCGGGAGCCTAGAGCAGTACTTC. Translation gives CASSQDWTSGSLEQYF.

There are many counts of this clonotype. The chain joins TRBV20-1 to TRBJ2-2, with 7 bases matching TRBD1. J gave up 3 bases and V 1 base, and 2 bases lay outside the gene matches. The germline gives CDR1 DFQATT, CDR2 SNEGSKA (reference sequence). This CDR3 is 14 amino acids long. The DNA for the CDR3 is TGCAGTGCTAGAGCGGGACAGTACACCGGGGAGCTGTTTTTT. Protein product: CSARAGQYTGELFF.

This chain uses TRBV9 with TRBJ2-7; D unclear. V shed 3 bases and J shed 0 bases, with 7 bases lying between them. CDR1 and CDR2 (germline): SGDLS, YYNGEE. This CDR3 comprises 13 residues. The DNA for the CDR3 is TGTGCCAGCAGCGATCCAGTCTCCTACGAGCAGTACTTC. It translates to CASSDPVSYEQYF.

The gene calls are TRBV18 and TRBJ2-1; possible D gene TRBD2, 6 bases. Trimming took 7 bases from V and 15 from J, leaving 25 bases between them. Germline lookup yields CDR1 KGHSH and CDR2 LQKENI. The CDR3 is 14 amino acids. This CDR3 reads CASYESSVLTRAFF. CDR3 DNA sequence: TGTGCCAGCTACGAATCTAGCGTACTAACTCGGGCGTTCTTC.

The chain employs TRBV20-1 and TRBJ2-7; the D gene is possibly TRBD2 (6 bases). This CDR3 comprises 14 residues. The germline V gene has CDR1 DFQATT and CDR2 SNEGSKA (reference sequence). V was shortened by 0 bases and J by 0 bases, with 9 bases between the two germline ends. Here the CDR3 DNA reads TGCAGTGCTAGAGATATCGGGGGCTCCTACGAGCAGTACTTC. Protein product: CSARDIGGSYEQYF.

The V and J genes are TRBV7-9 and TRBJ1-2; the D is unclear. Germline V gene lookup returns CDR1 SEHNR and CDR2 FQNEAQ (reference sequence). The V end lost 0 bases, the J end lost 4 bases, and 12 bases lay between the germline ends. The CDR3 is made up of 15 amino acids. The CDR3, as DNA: TGTGCCAGCAGCTTAGCGCCCGTTACGGTCTATGGCTACACCTTC. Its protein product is CASSLAPVTVYGYTF.

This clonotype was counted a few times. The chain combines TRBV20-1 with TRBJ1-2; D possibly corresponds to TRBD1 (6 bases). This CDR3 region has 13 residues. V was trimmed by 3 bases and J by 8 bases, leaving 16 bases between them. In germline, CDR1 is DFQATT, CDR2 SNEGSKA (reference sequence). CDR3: CSARFNRVDGYTF. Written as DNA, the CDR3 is TGCAGTGCTAGGTTCAACAGGGTCGACGGCTACACCTTC.

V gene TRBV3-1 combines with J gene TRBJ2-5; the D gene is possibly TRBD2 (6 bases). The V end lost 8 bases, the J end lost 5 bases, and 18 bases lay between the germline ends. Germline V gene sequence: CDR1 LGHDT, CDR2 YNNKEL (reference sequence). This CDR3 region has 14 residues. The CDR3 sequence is CASEMGSAGETQYF. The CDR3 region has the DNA TGTGCCAGCGAGATGGGCTCTGCGGGGGAGACCCAGTACTTC.

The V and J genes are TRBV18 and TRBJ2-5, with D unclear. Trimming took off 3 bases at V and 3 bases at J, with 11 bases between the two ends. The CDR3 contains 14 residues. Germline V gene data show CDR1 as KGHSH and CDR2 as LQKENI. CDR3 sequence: CASSPWAEEETQYF. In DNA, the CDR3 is TGTGCCAGCTCACCTTGGGCGGAAGAAGAGACCCAGTACTTC.

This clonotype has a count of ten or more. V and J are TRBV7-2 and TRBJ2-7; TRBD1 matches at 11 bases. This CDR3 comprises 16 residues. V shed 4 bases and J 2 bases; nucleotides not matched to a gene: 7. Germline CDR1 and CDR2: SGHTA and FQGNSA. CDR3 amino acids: CASSSWTGGGTYEQYF. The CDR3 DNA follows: TGTGCCAGCAGCTCGTGGACAGGGGGCGGAACCTACGAGCAGTACTTC.

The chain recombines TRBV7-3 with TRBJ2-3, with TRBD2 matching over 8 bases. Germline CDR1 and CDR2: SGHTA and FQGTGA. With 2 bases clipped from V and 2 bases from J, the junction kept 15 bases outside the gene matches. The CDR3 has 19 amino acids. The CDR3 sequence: CASSLEGVAGHTITDTQYF. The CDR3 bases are TGTGCCAGCAGCTTAGAAGGAGTAGCGGGGCATACCATCACAGATACGCAGTATTTT.

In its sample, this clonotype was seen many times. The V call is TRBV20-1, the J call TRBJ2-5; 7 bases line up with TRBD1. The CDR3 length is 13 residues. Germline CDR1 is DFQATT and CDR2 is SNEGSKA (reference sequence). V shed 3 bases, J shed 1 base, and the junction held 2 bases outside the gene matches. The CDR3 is CSARGDSQETQYF. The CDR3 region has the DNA TGCAGTGCTAGGGGGGACAGCCAAGAGACCCAGTACTTC.

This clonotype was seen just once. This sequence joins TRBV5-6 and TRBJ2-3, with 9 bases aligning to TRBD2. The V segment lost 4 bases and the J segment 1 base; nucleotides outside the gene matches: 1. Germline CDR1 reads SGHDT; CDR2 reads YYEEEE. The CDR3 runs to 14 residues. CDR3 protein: CASSIAGGTDTQYF. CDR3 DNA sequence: TGTGCCAGCAGCATAGCGGGGGGCACAGATACGCAGTATTTT.

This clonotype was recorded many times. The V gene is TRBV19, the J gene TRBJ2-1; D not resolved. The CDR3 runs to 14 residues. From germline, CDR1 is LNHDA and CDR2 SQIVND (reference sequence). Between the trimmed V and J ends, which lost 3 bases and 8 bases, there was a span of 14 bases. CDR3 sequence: CASSMGIGWDEQFF. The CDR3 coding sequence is TGTGCCAGTAGTATGGGGATAGGCTGGGATGAGCAGTTCTTC.

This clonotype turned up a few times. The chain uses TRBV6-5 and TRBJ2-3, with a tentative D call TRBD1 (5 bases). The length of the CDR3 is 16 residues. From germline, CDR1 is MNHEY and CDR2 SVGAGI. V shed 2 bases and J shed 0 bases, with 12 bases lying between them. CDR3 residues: CASSYTKTASTDTQYF. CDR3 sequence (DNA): TGTGCCAGCAGTTACACTAAGACAGCCAGCACAGATACGCAGTATTTT.

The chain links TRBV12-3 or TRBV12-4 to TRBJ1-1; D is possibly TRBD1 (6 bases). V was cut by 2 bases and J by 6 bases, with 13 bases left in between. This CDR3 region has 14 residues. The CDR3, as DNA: TGTGCCAGCAGTTTACGGGGAGGGGGACCTGAAGCTTTCTTT. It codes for CASSLRGGGPEAFF.

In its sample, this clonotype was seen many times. The CDR3 sequence: CASSPADTYEQYF. The CDR3 DNA sequence: TGTGCCAGCAGCCCCGCAGACACCTACGAGCAGTACTTC. The rearrangement joins TRBV4-2 to TRBJ2-7, with D unresolved. Germline V gene data show CDR1 as LGHNA and CDR2 as YNFKEQ. Trimming removed 4 bases from V and 2 bases from J, with 9 bases in between. This CDR3 is built from 13 residues.

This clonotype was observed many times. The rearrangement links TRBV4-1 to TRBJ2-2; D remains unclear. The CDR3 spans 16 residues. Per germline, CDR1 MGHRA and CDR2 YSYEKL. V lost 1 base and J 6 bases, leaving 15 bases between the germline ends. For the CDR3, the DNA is TGCGCCAGCAGCCAAGTTGCGGATTTCGTATCCGGGGAGCTGTTTTTT. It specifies CASSQVADFVSGELFF.

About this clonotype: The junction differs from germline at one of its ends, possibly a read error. CDR3 DNA sequence: TGTGCCCGCAGTACCCGGGATAGCGGGAGGGTTATCTCCACCTACGAGCAGTACTTC. This gives the protein CARSTRDSGRVISTYEQYF. The V and J genes are TRBV6-4 and TRBJ2-7, with 11 bases that match TRBD2. The CDR3 consists of 19 residues. Germline CDR1 is MRHNA and CDR2 is SNTAGT.

CDR3: CASSYSTTDLSPLSYEQYF. The CDR3 DNA reads as TGTGCCAGCAGTTACTCTACGACGGACCTCAGCCCCTTATCCTACGAGCAGTACTTC. The gene calls are TRBV6-2 or TRBV6-3 and TRBJ2-7; no definite D call. The CDR3 loop spans 19 amino acids. Germline loops: CDR1 MNHEY, CDR2 SVGEGT. Trimming removed 0 bases from V and 1 base from J, with 22 bases in between.

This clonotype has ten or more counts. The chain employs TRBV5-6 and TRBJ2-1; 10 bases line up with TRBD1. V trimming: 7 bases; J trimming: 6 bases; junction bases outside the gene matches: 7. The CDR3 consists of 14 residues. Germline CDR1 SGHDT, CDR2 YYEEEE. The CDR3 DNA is TGTGCCAGCCGAACGGGGACAGGGGCCAATGAGCAGTTCTTC. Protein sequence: CASRTGTGANEQFF.

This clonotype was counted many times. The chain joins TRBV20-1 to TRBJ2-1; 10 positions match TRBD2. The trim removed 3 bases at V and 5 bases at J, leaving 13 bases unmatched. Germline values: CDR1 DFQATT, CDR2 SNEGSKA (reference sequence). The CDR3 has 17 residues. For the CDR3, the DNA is TGCAGTGCTAGTCGAGCGGGGGGGCCGGTGAGGAACAATGAGCAGTTCTTC. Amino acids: CSASRAGGPVRNNEQFF.

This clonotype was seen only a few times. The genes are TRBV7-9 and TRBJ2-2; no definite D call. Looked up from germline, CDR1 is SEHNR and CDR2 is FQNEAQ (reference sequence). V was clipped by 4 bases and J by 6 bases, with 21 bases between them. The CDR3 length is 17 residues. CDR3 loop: CASSWISPSGPPGELFF. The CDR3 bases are TGTGCCAGCAGCTGGATAAGCCCTTCCGGACCCCCCGGGGAGCTGTTTTTT.

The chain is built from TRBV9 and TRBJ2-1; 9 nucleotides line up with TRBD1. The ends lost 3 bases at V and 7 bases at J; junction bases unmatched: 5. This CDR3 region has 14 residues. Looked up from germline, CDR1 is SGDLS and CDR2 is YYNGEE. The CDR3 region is CASSEGQGLNEQFF. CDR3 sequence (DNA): TGTGCCAGCAGCGAAGGACAGGGGTTGAATGAGCAGTTCTTC.

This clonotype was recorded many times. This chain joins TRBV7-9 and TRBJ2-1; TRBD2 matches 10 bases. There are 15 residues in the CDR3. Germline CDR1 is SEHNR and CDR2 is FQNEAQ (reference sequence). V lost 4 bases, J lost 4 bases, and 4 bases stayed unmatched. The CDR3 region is CASSSGTSVYNEQFF. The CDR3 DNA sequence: TGTGCCAGCAGCTCCGGGACTAGCGTGTACAATGAGCAGTTCTTC.

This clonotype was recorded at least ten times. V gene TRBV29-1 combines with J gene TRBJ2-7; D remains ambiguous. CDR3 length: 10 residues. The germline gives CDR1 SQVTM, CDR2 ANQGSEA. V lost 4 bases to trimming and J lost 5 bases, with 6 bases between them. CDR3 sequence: CSVGSDEQYF. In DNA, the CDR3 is TGCAGCGTTGGGAGCGACGAGCAGTACTTC.

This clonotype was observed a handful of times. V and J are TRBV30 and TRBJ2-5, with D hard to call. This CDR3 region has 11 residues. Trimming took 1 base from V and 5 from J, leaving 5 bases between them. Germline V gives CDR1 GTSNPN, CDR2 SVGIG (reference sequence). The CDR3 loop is CAWSGIETQYF. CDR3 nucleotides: TGTGCCTGGAGTGGGATCGAGACCCAGTACTTC.

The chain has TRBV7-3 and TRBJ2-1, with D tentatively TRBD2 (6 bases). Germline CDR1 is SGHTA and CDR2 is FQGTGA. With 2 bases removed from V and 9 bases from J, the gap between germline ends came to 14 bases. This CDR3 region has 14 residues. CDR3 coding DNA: TGTGCCAGCAGCTTAGGAGATCCCGGGGGTGAGCAGTTCTTC. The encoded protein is CASSLGDPGGEQFF.